This T cell receptor (beta chain) was found in a study of T cells in Graves' hyperthyroidism and ophthalmopathy. General study findings and limits: It was a median around seven months before onset that the model predicted ophthalmopathy. Peripheral blood also featured most of the thyroid clonotypes expanded above 0.001.

What was amplified from RNA transcripts were TCR beta CDR3 regions. HTBI primers were the set used in a first-round RT-PCR of the TCR CDR3. One entry per CDR3 protein results from TCRdb running MiXCR on the multiplex PCR reads. Among 480,000 or so distinct CDR3 sequences listed, 40% to 55% were seen once. In this sample, this clonotype turned up many times. The antigen is unknown. Each diagnosis drew on symptoms, thyroxine, TRAb, thyroid ultrasound and orbital computed tomography findings. The TCR originated in an adult woman with Graves' disease, either hyperthyroidism or ophthalmopathy (not recorded which). Sequencing was done on a sample of peripheral blood or thyroid tissue (not recorded which).

The CDR3 DNA follows: TGCGCCAGCAGCCAAGCACTGGAGTTGTCTATGCGCTACACCTTC. Amino acid sequence: CASSQALELSMRYTF. The chain recombines TRBV4-1 with TRBJ1-2; D not resolved. CDR1 and CDR2 (germline): MGHRA, YSYEKL. V was clipped by 1 base and J by 9 bases, with 18 bases between them. This CDR3 has 15 residues.